The subject of this entry is one TCR beta chain. The data derive from a study of blood T cells in healthy people across ages. Together with a sample-barcoded 5' primer, a J-beta primer mix was included in a second PCR lasting about 7 to 11 cycles. Researchers report that each sample yielded at least 3 million CDR3-containing paired-end reads. TCRdb reprocessed the 5' RACE reads via MiXCR and lists one record per CDR3 protein. This table has 1.8 million or so distinct CDR3 sequences, approximately 39% appearing once. The germline V gene encodes CDR1 SGHTA and CDR2 FQGNSA. This CDR3 comprises 13 residues.

The sequenced sample was blood. The gene calls are TRBV7-2 and TRBJ2-7; no reliable D call. The better agreement between TRBJ2-5 and the DNA end casts doubt on the J call. The receptor comes from a human donor in good health. The CDR3 here is CASSFEQKQTQYF. The DNA for the CDR3 is TGTGCCAGCAGCTTTGAGCAGAAACAGACCCAGTACTTC.